The rows below give T cell receptor beta chains drawn from one sample of a study of cytomegalovirus exposure and HLA in healthy donors. Here immunoSEQ multiplex PCR was the method, and the copy in TCRdb shows in-frame clones only, minus some. The specimen's table records 130,000 or so clones. The sample was PBMCs. All receptors derive from a woman aged 18-29 years in good health and CMV-seronegative. Both conserved end residues are part of each CDR3. Each record gives: CDR3 length, J gene, D gene, V gene, CDR3 DNA, CDR3 protein. A D gene is named only where the DNA matches it firmly.

13 TRBJ1-1 - TRBV6-5 TGTGCCAGCAGTGAGTTTAGGGGCACTGAAGCTTTCTTT CASSEFRGTEAFF
14 TRBJ2-7 TRBD1 TRBV27 TGTGCCAGCAGTTTTAAGGGGGCGTTTAGAGAGCAGTACTTC CASSFKGAFREQYF
13 TRBJ1-2 - TRBV5-1 TGCGCCAGCAGCTTGGGCGCCGGCTATGGCTACACCTTC CASSLGAGYGYTF
16 TRBJ2-1 TRBD2 TRBV19 TGTGCCAGTAGTACACCGGGACTAGGGTTCTACAATGAGCAGTTCTTC CASSTPGLGFYNEQFF
15 TRBJ2-2 - TRBV6-1 TGTGCCAGCAGTGAGGGCCTGGTTAACACCGGGGAGCTGTTTTTT CASSEGLVNTGELFF
13 TRBJ1-1 - TRBV19 TGTGCCAGTAGTAGGACAGTTAACACTGAAGCTTTCTTT CASSRTVNTEAFF
15 TRBJ2-3 - TRBV7-9 TGTGCCAGCAGCTTCGAACTAGCTAGCACAGATACGCAGTATTTT CASSFELASTDTQYF
16 TRBJ1-1 - TRBV18 TGTGCCAGCTCACCTAGTGGCGGGGAGATGAACACTGAAGCTTTCTTT CASSPSGGEMNTEAFF
13 TRBJ1-2 TRBD1 TRBV11-2 TGTGCCAGTCGGTCCGGGACAGCTAATGGCTACACCTTC CASRSGTANGYTF
16 TRBJ2-7 TRBD2 TRBV27 TGTGCCAGCAGTCCCGAACTAGCGGCCAGCTCCTACGAGCAGTACTTC CASSPELAASSYEQYF
11 TRBJ1-4 - TRBV2 TGTGCCAGCTCTGAGGGCGCAAAACTGTTTTTT CASSEGAKLFF
15 TRBJ2-3 TRBD2 TRBV30 TGTGCCTGGAGTACTAGCGGGATGCGCACAGATACGCAGTATTTT CAWSTSGMRTDTQYF
16 TRBJ1-2 TRBD1 TRBV13 TGTGCCAGCAGCACCCTAGACAGGGGTGCTAACTATGGCTACACCTTC CASSTLDRGANYGYTF
15 TRBJ2-1 TRBD2 TRBV15 TGTGCCACACAAAAGCGGGAGACCTCCTACAATGAGCAGTTCTTC CATQKRETSYNEQFF
13 TRBJ1-1 - TRBV4-1 TGCGCCAGCAGCCAGGGGGCGAACACTGAAGCTTTCTTT CASSQGANTEAFF
13 TRBJ1-3 - TRBV4-2 TGTGCCAGCAGCACCGGGGGTGGAAACACCATATATTTT CASSTGGGNTIYF
15 TRBJ2-2 - TRBV11-2 TGTGCCAGCAGACCAGGGGGGCAGAACACCGGGGAGCTGTTTTTT CASRPGGQNTGELFF
16 TRBJ2-7 TRBD1 TRBV7-7 TGTGCCAGCAGCTTAGAAGGTTATCAGGGGGCTTACGAGCAGTACTTC CASSLEGYQGAYEQYF
14 TRBJ1-2 - TRBV28 TGTGCCAGCAGGGACAGTGCATTGTTCTATGGCTACACCTTC CASRDSALFYGYTF
17 TRBJ1-1 TRBD1 TRBV11-1 TGTGCCAGCAGCACCACCGGGACAGGGCCGGCGAACACTGAAGCTTTCTTT CASSTTGTGPANTEAFF
15 TRBJ1-6 - TRBV30 TGTGCCGGCCGCGGGAGCGGGGGGCTCTATTCACCCCTCCACTTT CAGRGSGGLYSPLHF
16 TRBJ2-5 TRBD2 TRBV4-1 TGCGCCAGCAGCCAGGAACGATCTAGCGGCGAAGAGACCCAGTACTTC CASSQERSSGEETQYF
15 TRBJ2-2 TRBD2 TRBV6-1 TGTGCCAGCAGTACGCTAGCGGGAGGGACCGGGGAGCTGTTTTTT CASSTLAGGTGELFF
13 TRBJ2-7 TRBD1 TRBV5-4 TGTGCCAGCAGCAGGGGGCAAGGATACGAGCAGTACTTC CASSRGQGYEQYF
14 TRBJ1-1 - TRBV11-2 TGTGCCAGCAGCTTACCTAGGGGGGGCACTGAAGCTTTCTTT CASSLPRGGTEAFF
15 TRBJ2-7 TRBD2 TRBV4-1 TGCACCAGCAGTCTTACAACTAGCGGAACCTACGAGCAGTACTTC CTSSLTTSGTYEQYF
16 TRBJ1-5 TRBD1 TRBV18 TGTGCCAGCTCACCACGGGACAGGAACAGCAATCAGCCCCAGCATTTT CASSPRDRNSNQPQHF
14 TRBJ2-3 TRBD1 TRBV10-3 TGTGCCATCAGTGCGGGACAGGGGACGGGTACGCAGTATTTT CAISAGQGTGTQYF
16 TRBJ1-2 TRBD1 TRBV5-6 TGTGCCAGCAGCTTGCTGGGACAGGGGAATAACTATGGCTACACCTTC CASSLLGQGNNYGYTF
17 TRBJ2-1 TRBD2 TRBV9 TGTGCCAGCAGCCCCCATGGGCTAGCGGGTGCCTACAATGAGCAGTTCTTC CASSPHGLAGAYNEQFF
15 TRBJ2-1 TRBD2 TRBV30 TGTGCCTGGAGTGACCAGACTAGCGATTACAATGAGCAGTTCTTC CAWSDQTSDYNEQFF
13 TRBJ1-1 - TRBV7-2 TGTGCCAGCAGCTTAGAGCGGAACACTGAAGCTTTCTTT CASSLERNTEAFF
12 TRBJ2-7 - TRBV30 TGTGCCTGGAGTGTACTACACTACGAGCAGTACTTC CAWSVLHYEQYF
18 TRBJ2-1 TRBD2 TRBV5-4 TGTGCCAGCAGCCCAGAGGTCCTACTAGCGGGAGGATACAATGAGCAGTTCTTC CASSPEVLLAGGYNEQFF
13 TRBJ2-3 - TRBV11-3 TGTGCCAGCAGCTTGACAGGCGCAGATACGCAGTATTTT CASSLTGADTQYF
13 TRBJ2-3 - TRBV29-1 TGCAGCGCCCCGGTTCGAGGGTCAGATACGCAGTATTTT CSAPVRGSDTQYF
14 TRBJ2-5 - TRBV27 TGTGCCAGCAGTTTTGTATCGGGTGGGGAGACCCAGTACTTC CASSFVSGGETQYF
13 TRBJ1-2 TRBD1 TRBV9 TGTGCCAGCAGCGTGGACAGGGTGAGCGGCTACACCTTC CASSVDRVSGYTF
14 TRBJ2-2 - TRBV5-1 TGCGCCAGCAGCTTGGGTACTCTCACCGGGGAGCTGTTTTTT CASSLGTLTGELFF
14 TRBJ1-4 - TRBV30 TGTGCCTGGAGTGTACTGTCTGGTAATGAAAAACTGTTTTTT CAWSVLSGNEKLFF
13 TRBJ1-1 TRBD1 TRBV19 TGTGCCAGTAGTAACAGGGGGCAGAGTGAAGCTTTCTTT CASSNRGQSEAFF
14 TRBJ2-1 TRBD2 TRBV5-1 TGCGCCAGCAGCTGGACTAGCGATTACAATGAGCAGTTCTTC CASSWTSDYNEQFF
14 TRBJ1-1 - TRBV5-1 TGCGCCAGCAGCCTTGGGGCTATTGAAACTGAAGCTTTCTTT CASSLGAIETEAFF
18 TRBJ2-1 TRBD2 TRBV6-1 TGTGCCAGCAGTGAACCAGGACTAGCGGGAGTGGCCTACAATGAGCAGTTCTTC CASSEPGLAGVAYNEQFF
16 TRBJ2-5 TRBD2 TRBV5-4 TGTGCCAGCAGCCCTGACTCGGCTAGCGGGACGATCGGGCAGTACTTC CASSPDSASGTIGQYF